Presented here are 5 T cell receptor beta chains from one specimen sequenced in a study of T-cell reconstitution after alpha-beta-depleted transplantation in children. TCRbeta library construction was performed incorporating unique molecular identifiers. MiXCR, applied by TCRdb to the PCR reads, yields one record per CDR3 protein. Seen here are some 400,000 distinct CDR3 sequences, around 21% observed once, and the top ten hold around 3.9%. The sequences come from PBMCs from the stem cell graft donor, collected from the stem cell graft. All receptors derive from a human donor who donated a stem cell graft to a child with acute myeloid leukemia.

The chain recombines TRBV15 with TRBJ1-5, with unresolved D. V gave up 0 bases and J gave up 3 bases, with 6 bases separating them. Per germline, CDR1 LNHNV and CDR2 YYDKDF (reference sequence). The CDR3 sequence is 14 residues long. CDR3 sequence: CATSRDYVNQPQHF. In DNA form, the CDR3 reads TGTGCCACCAGCAGAGATTACGTCAATCAGCCCCAGCATTTT.

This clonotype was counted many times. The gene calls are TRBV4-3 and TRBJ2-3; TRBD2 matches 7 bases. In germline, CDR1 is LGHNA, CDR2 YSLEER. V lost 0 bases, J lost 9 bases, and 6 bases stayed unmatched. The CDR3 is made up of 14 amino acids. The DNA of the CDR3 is TGCGCCAGCAGCCAAGAAGGGACTACCCGCACGCAGTATTTT. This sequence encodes CASSQEGTTRTQYF.

The CDR3 DNA reads TGCAGTGCTAGCCGGGACAGCGGAGAGCAGTTCTTC. Residues: CSASRDSGEQFF. V is TRBV20-1 and J is TRBJ2-1, with 7 bases lining up with TRBD1. Trimming removed 3 bases from V and 10 bases from J; junction bases left unmatched: 6. Germline assignment: CDR1 DFQATT and CDR2 SNEGSKA (reference sequence). The CDR3 is 12 amino acids.

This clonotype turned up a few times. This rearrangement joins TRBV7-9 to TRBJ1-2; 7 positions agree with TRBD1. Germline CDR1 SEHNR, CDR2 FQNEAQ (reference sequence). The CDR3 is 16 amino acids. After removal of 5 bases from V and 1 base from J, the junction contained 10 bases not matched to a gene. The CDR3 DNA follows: TGTGCCAGCAGCCGGACCCGGGACAGAGTTAACTATGGCTACACCTTC. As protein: CASSRTRDRVNYGYTF.

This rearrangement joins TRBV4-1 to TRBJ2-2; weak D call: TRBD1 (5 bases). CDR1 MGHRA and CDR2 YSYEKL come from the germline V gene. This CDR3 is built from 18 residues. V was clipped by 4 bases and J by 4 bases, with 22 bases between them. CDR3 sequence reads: CASSLSPLPDTGTGELFF. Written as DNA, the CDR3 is TGCGCCAGCAGCCTCAGTCCTCTCCCGGACACGGGCACCGGGGAGCTGTTTTTT.